This TCR beta chain came from a study of T cell repertoires in cytomegalovirus infection. Study-wide background: Through public TCR beta signatures, both CMV infection and matching HLA type were indicated.

This CDR3 is 13 amino acids long. Germline V gives CDR1 LNHDA, CDR2 SQIVND (reference sequence). Unmatched junction bases numbered 7, after V lost 8 bases and J lost 5 bases. In its sample, this clonotype was seen a few times. Its antigen is still unknown. TCRdb processed the reads anew with MiXCR; each CDR3 protein has one entry. This table has 50,000 to 65,000 distinct CDR3 sequences, around 18% appearing once. The sequencing here drew on CD8+ T cells from cultured PBMCs, taken from culture after CMV antigen stimulation. The source of this sequence is a human donor in good health (CMV status not recorded). Some clones in this sample may be carry-over from other donors' samples. The chain uses TRBV19 and TRBJ1-1; TRBD1 matches at 8 bases. The CDR3 DNA sequence: TGTGCCAGTTCGCAGGGGGCAGAAACTGAAGCTTTCTTT. This codes for CASSQGAETEAFF.